The clone carrying this T cell receptor (beta chain) has at least ten counts. A modified ARM-PCR protocol with three rounds of nested PCR amplified TCRbeta. TCRdb recomputed calls from the multiplex PCR reads with MiXCR, one row per CDR3 protein. The table has roughly 67,000 distinct CDR3 sequences, more than 65% seen once; the top ten hold under 45%. RNA was extracted from bulk tissue without any cell sorting. This non-tumor lung sample came from over 3 cm beyond the tumor edge. Germline V lookup: CDR1 KGHDR, CDR2 SFDVKD. The CDR3 spans 14 residues. The V and J ends lost 5 bases and 6 bases respectively, with 13 bases between them. These data are taken from a study of tumor and adjacent non-tumor tissue in lung cancer.

Sequencing was performed on distant non-tumor lung tissue. The sequence derives from a man aged 60-69 years with non-small cell lung cancer. This chain links TRBV24-1 with TRBJ2-1; no clear D. The CDR3 protein is CATSVGTKSNEQFF. CDR3 bases: TGTGCCACCAGTGTCGGCACAAAATCCAATGAGCAGTTCTTC.